A selection of T cell receptor beta chains follows, all from one sample in a study of CD4+ T cells in melanoma. The method was immunoSEQ multiplex PCR; TCRdb's version includes in-frame clones alone and lacks a portion of them. The sample has more than 110,000 clones; around 90% are singletons. The receptors were sampled from a human donor with melanoma. The conserved cysteine and the conserved F or W are not part of the CDR3 here. Rows give clone size only sometimes, using once, few, many, or a class for an expanded clone.

TRBV7-8 | . | ASGIDRSYEQY
TRBV7-9 | . | ASNRHTTNEKLF
TRBV2 | . | ASREVLFFGYT
TRBV7-2 | . | ASPQGRDTEAF
TRBV28 | . | ASSFGTPNSPLH
TRBV2 | . | ASSENRVNSPLH
TRBV11-2 | . | ASSWTGGTDTQY
TRBV1 | . | TSSEPKSSYNSPLH
TRBV25-1 | once | ASSEFRGGASYNEQF
TRBV5-1 | . | ASSTGKETQY
TRBV7-8 | . | ASSLSRGGGETQY
TRBV5-1 | . | ASSRYAEANYGYT
TRBV5-1 | . | ASSLDPLRGTSEAF
TRBV6-1 | . | ASSDRGGSYEQY
TRBV5-6 | . | ASSRDRDGYT
TRBV19 | . | ASSPIPTNYGYT
TRBV19 | . | ASSIGGQGGETQY
TRBV15 | . | ATSRGGTGNEKLF
TRBV5-1 | . | ASSFQGTDSPLH
TRBV11-3 | once | ASSLTRTVGELF
TRBV6-5 | once | ASSADRANYGYT
TRBV7-6 | . | ASSGTANTEAF
TRBV4-2 | . | ASSQDPDSRVGETQY
TRBV4-2 | . | ASSQEPPTGLYEQY
TRBV6-5 | . | ASSYREGQPQH
TRBV6-1 | . | ASSGDGLEAF
TRBV10-1 | . | ASSEGGTNEKLF
TRBV2 | . | ASSGTSGGTSQETQY
TRBV2 | . | ASSDEGSSYNEQF
TRBV21-1 | . | ASSQKGARQGRTEAF
TRBV30 | . | AWSYQPGQGPDYEQY
TRBV2 | once | ASSEQGSYGYT
TRBV6-5 | . | ATRQGAYEQY
TRBV5-4 | few | ASSPTGGKVGELF
TRBV7-9 | . | ASSITLSDEQF
TRBV30 | few | AWSVRAASPLH
TRBV5-8 | . | ASSPGFGTDTQY
TRBV21-1 | . | ASSKDHESYEQY
TRBV6-5 | once | ASSYDNEVSGYGYT
TRBV9 | . | ASSVGGGAPSADTQY
TRBV21-1 | . | ASLLPAEGDNEQF
TRBV7-3 | . | ASSYGDRPQETQY
TRBV27 | . | ASSFGTGAVWGYT
TRBV4-1 | . | ASSQDTAGGGANYGYT